This T cell receptor beta chain appears in the sequencing data of a study of blood T cell repertoires in COVID-19. Study overall: Acute-phase and convalescent COVID-19 samples originated in the United States, Italy and Spain. PBMCs, B-cell-depleted T cells, or T cells provided the cDNA or gDNA that made up the material.

Source study methods: Counts of nucleated cells, estimated from reference gene primer amplification, were obtained. The method was immunoSEQ multiplex PCR; TCRdb's version includes in-frame clones alone and lacks a portion of them. V and J calls and clone size are as listed in that table; D and trimming were resolved from the DNA. Of some 350,000 clones listed, about four fifths are singletons. Germline trimming cut 1 base from V and 1 base from J; bases unmatched to any gene: 3. The CDR3 covers 15 residues. Looked up from germline, CDR1 is MDHEN and CDR2 is SYDVKM. The chain employs TRBV28 and TRBJ2-7; TRBD1 matches 8 bases. This receptor was taken from a man aged 30 to 45 with active or convalescent COVID-19. The sample consisted of peripheral blood. The CDR3 reads CASSLSGTGSYEQYF. CDR3 in DNA: TGTGCCAGCAGTTTATCCGGGACAGGATCCTACGAGCAGTACTTC.